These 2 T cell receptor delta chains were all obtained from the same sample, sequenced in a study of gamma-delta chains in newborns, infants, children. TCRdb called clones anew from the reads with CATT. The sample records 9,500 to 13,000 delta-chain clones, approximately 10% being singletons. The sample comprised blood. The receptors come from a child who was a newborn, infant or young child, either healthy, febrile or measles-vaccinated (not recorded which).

The CDR3 region is CALGELASPRLGELSTAQLFF. Written as DNA, the CDR3 is TGTGCTCTTGGGGAACTGGCCTCACCTCGACTGGGGGAGCTTTCGACAGCACAACTCTTCTTT. The chain carries TRDV1 and TRDJ2, with 9 bases matching TRDD3. The CDR3 consists of 21 residues. Germline CDR1 is TSWWSYY and CDR2 is QGS. Trimming removed 0 bases from V and 4 bases from J; junction bases left unmatched: 18.

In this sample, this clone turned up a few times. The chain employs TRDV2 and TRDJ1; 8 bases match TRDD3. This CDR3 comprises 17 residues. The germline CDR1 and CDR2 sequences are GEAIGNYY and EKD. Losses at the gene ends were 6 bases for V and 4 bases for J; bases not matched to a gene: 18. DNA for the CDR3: TGTGCCTGTTCCGTACTGGGGGCCCGGCGAGGTGGCGATAAACTCATCTTT. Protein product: CACSVLGARRGGDKLIF.